This T cell receptor (beta chain) was observed in a study of a mutant IDH1 vaccine in newly diagnosed glioma. Across the study: Patients arrived already treated with radiotherapy, temozolomide, or both, most having had both.

Study-wide points: Immune responses arising from the vaccine appeared in more than 80% of patients. Pseudoprogression seemed unlinked to shifts in top peripheral T cell clonotypes.

Time point in this sample: baseline, week 1 (first vaccination visit). The treatment denotes: pre-vaccination baseline after standard-of-care therapy. In every donor, the tumor was a new WHO grade 3 or 4 IDH1-mutant, ATRX-lost astrocytoma. Measured with immunoSEQ multiplex PCR; TCRdb has only the in-frame clones, and not every one. The table records roughly 16,000 clones, around four fifths of them present only once. The CDR3 extends over 17 amino acids. Trimming took 0 bases from V and 7 from J; bases not matched to a gene: 11. As to this clone: Its antigen remains unknown.

This sequence was found in a middle-aged man with glioma. The chain has TRBV5-3 and TRBJ2-1; 9 nucleotides agree with TRBD2. TRBV5-3 is marked as an open reading frame, function uncertain. This sample comprised PBMCs, obtained from a glioma patient treated with radiotherapy, temozolomide or both. CDR3 DNA: TGTGCCAGAAGCTTGGCTGGCAGCCTAGCGGGAAGGAATGAGCAGTTCTTC. Translation: CARSLAGSLAGRNEQFF.